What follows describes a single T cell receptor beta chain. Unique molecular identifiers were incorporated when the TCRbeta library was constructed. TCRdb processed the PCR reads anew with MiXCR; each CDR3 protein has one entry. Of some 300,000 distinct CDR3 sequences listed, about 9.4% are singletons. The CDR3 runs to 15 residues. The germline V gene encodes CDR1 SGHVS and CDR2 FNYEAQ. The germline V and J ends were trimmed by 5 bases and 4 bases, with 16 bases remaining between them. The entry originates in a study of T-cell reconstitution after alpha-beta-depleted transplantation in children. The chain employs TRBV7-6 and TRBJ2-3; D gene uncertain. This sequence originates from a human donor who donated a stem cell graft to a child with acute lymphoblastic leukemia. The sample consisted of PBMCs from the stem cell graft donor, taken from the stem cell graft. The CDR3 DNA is TGTGCCAGCAGCCCCCTCCTTTCCCTTTCAGATACGCAGTATTTT. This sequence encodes CASSPLLSLSDTQYF.